This T cell receptor (beta chain) emerged from a study of blood T cell repertoires in COVID-19. In the study overall: Sources were T cells, B-cell-depleted T cells, or PBMCs; the material itself was cDNA or gDNA.

The protocol was immunoSEQ multiplex PCR, while the TCRdb copy is restricted to in-frame clones and leaves out a portion. The table has around 60,000 clones, 84% seen once. A remark on this clone: Other DNA sequences in the sample encode the same CDR3.

V was pared by 5 bases and J by 4 bases, with 30 bases between. The CDR3 spans 19 residues. Germline values: CDR1 SGHNT, CDR2 YYREEE (reference sequence). The chain couples TRBV5-4 to TRBJ1-1; perhaps TRBD1 as D (5 bases). The sequenced sample was peripheral blood. The sequence was obtained from a man aged 60 to 69 with COVID-19, enrolled during active disease. This CDR3 reads CASRPPASQGLPPGTEAFF. The CDR3 nucleotides read TGTGCCAGCAGGCCTCCTGCATCGCAGGGTCTTCCCCCGGGCACTGAAGCTTTCTTT.